Below, 7 T cell receptor beta chains from the same sample are listed, as sequenced in a study of T cell responses to AZD1222 COVID-19 vaccine. Generated by immunoSEQ multiplex PCR, the TCRdb table keeps only in-frame clones and is missing some. This table has approximately 100,000 clones, nearly 90% appearing once. The sequenced sample was peripheral blood, obtained 28 days after the second AZD1222 dose. Every receptor here comes from an adult who received the AZD1222 COVID-19 vaccine.

The J gene is TRBJ2-7, the V gene TRBV5-1; D is undetermined. Germline CDR1 and CDR2: SGHRS and YFSETQ. This CDR3 spans 14 amino acids. V was clipped by 0 bases and J by 2 bases, with 9 bases between them. CDR3 DNA sequence: TGCGCCAGCAGCTTGGCGACTGGCCCCTACGAGCAGTACTTC. It specifies CASSLATGPYEQYF.

The chain recombines TRBV24-1 with TRBJ2-1; 7 bases line up with TRBD2. Per germline, CDR1 KGHDR and CDR2 SFDVKD. The CDR3 is 14 amino acids. V dropped 1 base and J dropped 10; count of bases not matched to a gene: 6. CDR3 loop: CATSDLTSVREQFF. The DNA for the CDR3 is TGTGCCACCAGTGATTTAACTAGCGTGCGGGAGCAGTTCTTC.

The chain couples TRBV9 to TRBJ1-2, with 9 bases identical to TRBD1. The germline CDR1 and CDR2 sequences are SGDLS and YYNGEE. V lost 3 bases, J lost 4 bases, and 4 bases stayed unmatched. The CDR3 runs 14 residues. CDR3 sequence (DNA): TGTGCCAGCAGCGCAGGACAGGGGTTCTATGGCTACACCTTC. This translates into CASSAGQGFYGYTF.

The rearrangement joins TRBV7-3 to TRBJ2-2; TRBD2 is a possible D gene (6 bases). Trimming took off 5 bases at V and 5 bases at J, with 12 bases between the two ends. The V gene's germline CDR1 is SGHTA and CDR2 FQGTGA. The CDR3 length is 14 residues. The DNA of the CDR3 is TGTGCCAGCAGCCGGAGGGGAGGTACCGGGGAGCTGTTTTTT. Protein sequence: CASSRRGGTGELFF.

The chain employs TRBV29-1 and TRBJ2-1; TRBD2 agrees at 9 bases. The CDR3 runs to 14 residues. V gave up 7 bases and J gave up 5 bases; unmatched junction bases: 9. Germline V lookup: CDR1 SQVTM, CDR2 ANQGSEA. The CDR3 protein is CSGASGIRNNEQFF. In DNA, the CDR3 is TGCAGCGGGGCTAGCGGGATCAGAAACAATGAGCAGTTCTTC.

The chain couples TRBV4-2 to TRBJ1-5; D call uncertain. The CDR3 has 15 amino acids. Trimming cost V 5 bases and J 2 bases, with 13 bases left between them. Germline V gene data show CDR1 as LGHNA and CDR2 as YNFKEQ. The CDR3 loop is CASSYSRQGNQPQHF. As DNA, the CDR3 is TGTGCCAGCAGCTATTCCCGGCAGGGCAATCAGCCCCAGCATTTT.

V is TRBV28 and J is TRBJ2-1; D is possibly TRBD2 (6 bases). CDR1 MDHEN and CDR2 SYDVKM come from the germline V gene. Trimming cost V 5 bases and J 0 bases, with 14 bases left between them. The CDR3 covers 16 residues. CDR3 loop: CASSVRGLRSYNEQFF. The DNA of the CDR3 is TGTGCCAGCAGTGTGCGGGGACTGCGCTCCTACAATGAGCAGTTCTTC.